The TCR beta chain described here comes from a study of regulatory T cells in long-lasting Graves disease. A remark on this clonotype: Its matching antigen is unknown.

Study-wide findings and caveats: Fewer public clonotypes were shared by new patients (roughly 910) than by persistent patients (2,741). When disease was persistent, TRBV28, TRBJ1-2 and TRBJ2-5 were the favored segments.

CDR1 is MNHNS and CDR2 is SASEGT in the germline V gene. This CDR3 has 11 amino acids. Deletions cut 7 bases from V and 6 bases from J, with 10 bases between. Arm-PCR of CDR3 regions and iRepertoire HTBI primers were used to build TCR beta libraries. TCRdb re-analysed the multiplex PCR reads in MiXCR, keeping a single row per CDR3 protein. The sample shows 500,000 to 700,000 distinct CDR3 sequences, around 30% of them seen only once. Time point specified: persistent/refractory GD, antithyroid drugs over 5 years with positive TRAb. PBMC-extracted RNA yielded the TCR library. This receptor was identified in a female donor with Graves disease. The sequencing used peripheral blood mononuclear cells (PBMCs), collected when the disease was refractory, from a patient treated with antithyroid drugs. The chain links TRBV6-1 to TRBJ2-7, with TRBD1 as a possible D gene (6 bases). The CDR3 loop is CASTRGIEQYF. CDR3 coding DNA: TGTGCCAGCACCAGGGGTATCGAGCAGTACTTC.